This T cell receptor (beta chain) originates from a study of T cell changes during pregnancy in multiple sclerosis. The assay was immunoSEQ multiplex PCR, and TCRdb's table has in-frame clones only and misses some. Among about 44,000 clones listed, 88% were seen once. Germline V gene data show CDR1 as MNHEY and CDR2 as SVGAGI. CDR3 length: 14 residues. With 2 bases clipped from V and 5 bases from J, the junction kept 3 bases outside the gene matches. The TCR comes from a female donor in good health, enrolled as a control in a pregnancy study. The input for sequencing was CD8+ T cells from peripheral blood mononuclear cells, taken after pregnancy. This chain connects TRBV6-5 to TRBJ1-1; 9 nucleotides match TRBD1. CDR3 in DNA: TGTGCCAGCAGTTACCTTGGACAGGGGACTGAAGCTTTCTTT. It codes for CASSYLGQGTEAFF.